The clone carrying this TCR beta chain was seen a few times. Its antigen is currently unknown. The data are from a study of T-cell memory formation after mild COVID-19. A 5'RACE reaction primed in the constant segment made cDNA libraries of TCR alpha and TCR beta, and these carried sample barcodes and UMIs. In TCRdb, the 5' RACE reads were re-called with MiXCR into one record per CDR3 protein. The sample contains about 420,000 distinct CDR3 sequences, 23% of which appear only once. This CDR3 contains 14 residues. V lost 2 bases to trimming and J lost 4 bases, with 12 bases between them. Germline V lookup: CDR1 MNHEY, CDR2 SVGEGT. Study-level results: The main location of contracting CD4+ clones was CM and EM, and that of contracting CD8+ clones was EMRA. Clones that contracted from day 15 to 85 were balanced CD4/CD8, while later expanders leaned CD4+. Second-wave clones reaching peak frequency on day 37 lacked confirmed SARS-CoV-2 specificity.

What was sequenced was PBMCs or a T cell subset sorted from them (not recorded which). The sequence derives from an adult woman who had mild COVID-19 (a few samples of this study predate the infection). Cell type and time point are not known. The gene calls are TRBV6-2 or TRBV6-3 and TRBJ2-7; no firm D call. The CDR3 reads CASSYRVELYEQYF. CDR3 DNA: TGTGCCAGCAGTTACCGAGTTGAGCTTTACGAGCAGTACTTC.